Below are 21 T cell receptor beta chains sequenced from a single sample in a study of T cell responses to AZD1222 COVID-19 vaccine. Data came from immunoSEQ multiplex PCR; TCRdb stores just in-frame clones and leaves some out. Among about 120,000 clones listed, around 87% were seen once. Sequenced here: peripheral blood, sampled 28 days after the second AZD1222 dose. These receptor sequences come from an adult who received the AZD1222 COVID-19 vaccine.

V and J are TRBV7-8 and TRBJ1-3, with D unclear. The CDR3 spans 14 residues. Trimming removed 5 bases at V and 1 base at J, with 9 bases between. Germline-derived CDR1 and CDR2 are SGHVS and FQNEAQ. CDR3 amino acids: CASSRGISGNTIYF. In DNA form, the CDR3 reads TGTGCCAGCAGCCGAGGGATTTCTGGAAACACCATATATTTT. Variable domain in full (rest from reference TRBV7-8 and TRBJ1-3): GAGVSQSPRYKVAKRGQDVALRCDPISGHVSLFWYQQALGQGPEFLTYFQNEAQLDKSGLPSDRFFAERPEGSVSTLKIQRTQQEDSAVYLCASSRGISGNTIYFGEGSWLTVV.

A single count supports this clone. The rearrangement joins TRBV5-4 to TRBJ2-4; D is possibly TRBD1 (5 bases). Germline assignment: CDR1 SGHNT and CDR2 YYREEE (reference sequence). The CDR3 consists of 14 residues. The ends were cut back, 4 bases at V and 6 bases at J, with 14 bases in the middle. Here the CDR3 reads CASSTPTALNIQYF. CDR3 nucleotide sequence: TGTGCCAGCAGCACCCCGACAGCCCTAAACATTCAGTACTTC.

The rearrangement links TRBV5-1 to TRBJ2-2; 7 positions agree with TRBD1. V lost 4 bases to trimming and J lost 2 bases; unmatched junction nucleotides: 11. The CDR3 is made up of 17 amino acids. Germline V CDR1 and CDR2: SGHRS, YFSETQ. The CDR3 here is CASSRIGTVSNTGELFF. In nucleotides, the CDR3 is TGCGCCAGCAGCCGGATCGGGACAGTCTCTAACACCGGGGAGCTGTTTTTT. The full variable domain, with the rest looked up from reference TRBV5-1 and TRBJ2-2, is KAGVTQTPRYLIKTRGQQVTLSCSPISGHRSVSWYQQTPGQGLQFLFEYFSETQRNKGNFPGRFSGRQFSNSRSEMNVSTLELGDSALYLCASSRIGTVSNTGELFFGEGSRLTVL.

V and J are TRBV30 and TRBJ1-5; maybe TRBD1 (5 bases). The CDR3 contains 13 residues. V was pared by 2 bases and J by 7 bases, with 12 bases between. The germline gives CDR1 GTSNPN, CDR2 SVGIG (reference sequence). CDR3 nucleotides: TGTGCCTGGAGTATGGGGGTCCAGCAGCCCCAGCATTTT. Translated, it gives CAWSMGVQQPQHF.

The table lists this clone with a few counts. The V and J genes are TRBV19 and TRBJ2-2, with D perhaps matching TRBD1 (6 bases). CDR1 and CDR2 (germline): LNHDA, SQIVND (reference sequence). The ends were cut back, 5 bases at V and 1 base at J, with 8 bases in the middle. The CDR3 length is 14 residues. The chain's CDR3 is CASSLTGNTGELFF. CDR3 sequence (DNA): TGTGCCAGTAGTTTGACAGGGAACACCGGGGAGCTGTTTTTT.

This clone was observed once. The rearrangement joins TRBV4-3 to TRBJ1-1; D remains unclear. The CDR3 has 13 residues. In germline, CDR1 is LGHNA, CDR2 YSLEER. V lost 1 base to trimming and J lost 7 bases, with 10 bases between them. Written as DNA, the CDR3 is TGCGCCAGCAGCCAAGGGACTGGCCTTGAAGCTTTCTTT. It yields the protein CASSQGTGLEAFF.

The chain links TRBV5-1 to TRBJ2-5; D gene uncertain. V was shortened by 6 bases and J by 2 bases, with 14 bases between the two germline ends. The germline V gene has CDR1 SGHRS and CDR2 YFSETQ. CDR3 size: 14 residues. This CDR3 reads CASTSTATQETQYF. The CDR3 nucleotides are TGCGCCAGCACCTCGACCGCTACACAAGAGACCCAGTACTTC.

The chain combines TRBV29-1 with TRBJ1-1; no reliable D call. This CDR3 contains 12 residues. With 1 base removed from V and 10 bases from J, the gap between germline ends came to 13 bases. The V gene's germline CDR1 is SQVTM and CDR2 ANQGSEA. The DNA of the CDR3 is TGCAGCGTTGAAGCCTCCTCGGGTACAGCTTTCTTT. Amino acid sequence: CSVEASSGTAFF. Complete variable domain (other parts from reference TRBV29-1 and TRBJ1-1): SAVISQKPSRDICQRGTSLTIQCQVDSQVTMMFWYRQQPGQSLTLIATANQGSEATYESGFVIDKFPISRPNLTFSTLTVSNMSPEDSSIYLCSVEASSGTAFFGQGTRLTVV.

The gene calls are TRBV5-1 and TRBJ2-7; 8 bases map to TRBD2. The germline V gene encodes CDR1 SGHRS and CDR2 YFSETQ. The V and J ends lost 4 bases and 0 bases, in that order; junction bases with no gene match: 12. This CDR3 contains 17 residues. CDR3 in amino acids: CASSPTGTRSSSYEQYF. The CDR3, as DNA: TGCGCCAGCAGCCCAACCGGGACTAGATCTTCCTCCTACGAGCAGTACTTC.

This clone was detected only once. The CDR3 bases are TGTGCCAGCAGTGAAGCGCTTCCAGCCTTTTGGGGGACCCGGAATAGCAATCAGCCCCAGCATTTT. Translated: CASSEALPAFWGTRNSNQPQHF. The chain uses TRBV2 and TRBJ1-5; perhaps TRBD1 as D (5 bases). The V and J ends lost 0 bases and 0 bases respectively, with 27 bases between them. The CDR3 runs to 22 residues. Germline assignment: CDR1 SNHLY and CDR2 FYNNEI.

This chain links TRBV2 with TRBJ1-2, with D maybe TRBD1 (6 bases). Germline CDR1 is SNHLY and CDR2 is FYNNEI. CDR3 size: 11 residues. V shed 6 bases and J shed 5 bases, with 7 bases lying between them. The CDR3 nucleotides read TGTGCCAGCAGCAGGGGTTATGGCTACACCTTC. This codes for CASSRGYGYTF.

Remarks on this clone: The same CDR3 also results from other DNA sequences found in this sample. The chain combines TRBV18 with TRBJ1-6; no clear D. This CDR3 comprises 12 residues. V was clipped by 6 bases and J by 5 bases, with 5 bases between them. Germline-derived CDR1 and CDR2 are KGHSH and LQKENI. In DNA form, the CDR3 reads TGTGCCAGCTCTCCCGATAATTCACCCCTCCACTTT. Translated, it gives CASSPDNSPLHF. Based on the CDR3 plus reference TRBV18 and TRBJ1-6, the full variable domain is NAGVMQNPRHLVRRRGQEARLRCSPMKGHSHVYWYRQLPEEGLKFMVYLQKENIIDESGMPKERFSAEFPKEGPSILRIQQVVRGDSAAYFCASSPDNSPLHFGNGTRLTVT.

The V call is TRBV4-1, the J call TRBJ2-7, with 8 bases fitting TRBD1. The CDR3 extends over 15 amino acids. Germline trimming cut 3 bases from V and 6 bases from J; bases unmatched to any gene: 10. Germline lookup yields CDR1 MGHRA and CDR2 YSYEKL. The CDR3 is CASSHRTGSVGEQYF. The CDR3 DNA reads as TGCGCCAGCAGCCACCGGACAGGGTCTGTGGGCGAGCAGTACTTC.

CDR3 residues: CATRLAASSYEQYF. Here the CDR3 DNA reads TGTGCCACTCGACTAGCGGCGAGCTCCTACGAGCAGTACTTC. The rearrangement links TRBV27 to TRBJ2-7; 9 positions agree with TRBD2. This CDR3 spans 14 amino acids. In germline, CDR1 is MNHEY, CDR2 SMNVEV (reference sequence). V shed 10 bases and J 0 bases; nucleotides not matched to a gene: 7.

V and J are TRBV2 and TRBJ1-2; D possibly corresponds to TRBD1 (5 bases). The germline V gene encodes CDR1 SNHLY and CDR2 FYNNEI. Trimming took off 5 bases at V and 5 bases at J, with 9 bases between the two ends. This CDR3 comprises 12 residues. The chain's CDR3 is CASSPTVYGYTF. The CDR3 DNA follows: TGTGCCAGCAGTCCGACAGTATATGGCTACACCTTC.

The chain combines TRBV3-1 (or the pseudogene TRBV3-2) with TRBJ2-1, with 9 bases matching TRBD1. The CDR3 totals 16 residues. Germline V lookup: CDR1 LGHDT, CDR2 YNNKEL (reference sequence). V shed 5 bases, J shed 5 bases, and the junction held 10 bases outside the gene matches. CDR3: CASSSTGTGINNEQFF. The CDR3 bases are TGTGCCAGCAGCTCAACCGGGACAGGGATCAACAATGAGCAGTTCTTC.

V gene TRBV10-3 combines with J gene TRBJ1-3; D uncertain. Germline CDR1 and CDR2: ENHRY and SYGVKD. The CDR3 covers 16 residues. Deletions cut 2 bases from V and 0 bases from J, with 11 bases between. The CDR3, as DNA: TGTGCCATCAGTGAGGCCGGGATCGACTCTGGAAACACCATATATTTT. Translating it yields CAISEAGIDSGNTIYF.

V is TRBV6-5 and J is TRBJ1-5; 7 bases map to TRBD1. The J segment lost 2 bases and the V segment lost 6 bases, leaving 7 bases of the junction unmatched. The CDR3 has 15 amino acids. Germline V gene sequence: CDR1 MNHEY, CDR2 SVGAGI. For the CDR3, the DNA is TGTGCCAGCAGGCTAGTACAGGGGCGCAATCAGCCCCAGCATTTT. Translation gives CASRLVQGRNQPQHF.

V usage is TRBV19 and J usage is TRBJ1-5, with D unresolved. Per germline, CDR1 LNHDA and CDR2 SQIVND (reference sequence). The V end was cut by 5 bases, the J end by 3 bases, with 8 bases between. The CDR3 has 13 amino acids. The CDR3 DNA follows: TGTGCCAGTAGTTCTCAGAACAATCAGCCCCAGCATTTT. It specifies CASSSQNNQPQHF.

This sequence joins TRBV7-9 and TRBJ2-3; D may match TRBD1 or TRBD2 (6 bases each). Trimming took 4 bases from V and 0 from J, leaving 8 bases between them. The CDR3 extends over 14 amino acids. The V gene's germline CDR1 is SEHNR and CDR2 FQNEAQ (reference sequence). CDR3 nucleotides: TGTGCCAGCAGCTGGGGGGCAAGCACAGATACGCAGTATTTT. Its protein product is CASSWGASTDTQYF.

The chain recombines TRBV5-1 with TRBJ1-2; D possibly corresponds to TRBD1 (6 bases). Germline-derived CDR1 and CDR2 are SGHRS and YFSETQ. V shed 1 base and J shed 4 bases, with 14 bases lying between them. The CDR3 is 15 amino acids. CDR3 in DNA: TGCGCCAGCAGCTTGAACGACAGGCCGCCCTATGGCTACACCTTC. This codes for CASSLNDRPPYGYTF.